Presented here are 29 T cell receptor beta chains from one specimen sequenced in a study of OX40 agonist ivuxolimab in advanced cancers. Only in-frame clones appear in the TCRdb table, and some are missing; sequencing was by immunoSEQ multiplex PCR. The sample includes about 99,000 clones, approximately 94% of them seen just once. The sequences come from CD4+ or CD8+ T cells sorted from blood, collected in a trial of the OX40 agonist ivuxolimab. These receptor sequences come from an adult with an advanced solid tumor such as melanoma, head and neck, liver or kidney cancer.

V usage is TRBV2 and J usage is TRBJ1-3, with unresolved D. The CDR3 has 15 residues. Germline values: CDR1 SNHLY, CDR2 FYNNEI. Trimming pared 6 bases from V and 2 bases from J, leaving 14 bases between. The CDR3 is CASSQDGVPGNTIYF. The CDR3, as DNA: TGTGCCAGCAGCCAAGACGGGGTACCTGGAAACACCATATATTTT.

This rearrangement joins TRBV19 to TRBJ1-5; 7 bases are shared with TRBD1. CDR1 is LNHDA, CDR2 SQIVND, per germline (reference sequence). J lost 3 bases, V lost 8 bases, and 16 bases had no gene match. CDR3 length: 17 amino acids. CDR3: CASLLRHRDSSNQPQHF. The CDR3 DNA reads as TGTGCCAGTTTGTTAAGGCACCGGGACAGCTCCAATCAGCCCCAGCATTTT. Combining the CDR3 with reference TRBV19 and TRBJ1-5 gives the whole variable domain DGGITQSPKYLFRKEGQNVTLSCEQNLNHDAMYWYRQDPGQGLRLIYYSQIVNDFQKGDIAEGYSVSREKKESFPLTVTSAQKNPTAFYLCASLLRHRDSSNQPQHFGDGTRLSIL.

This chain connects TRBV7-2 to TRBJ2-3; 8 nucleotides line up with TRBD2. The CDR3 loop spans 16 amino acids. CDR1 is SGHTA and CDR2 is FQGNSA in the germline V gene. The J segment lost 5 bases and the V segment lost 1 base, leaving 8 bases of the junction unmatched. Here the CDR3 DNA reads TGTGCCAGCAGCTTAGAAGCGGGAGCTGGGGGAGATACGCAGTATTTT. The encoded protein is CASSLEAGAGGDTQYF. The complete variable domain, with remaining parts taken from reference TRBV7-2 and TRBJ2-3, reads GAGVSQSPSNKVTEKGKDVELRCDPISGHTALYWYRQSLGQGLEFLIYFQGNSAPDKSGLPSDRFSAERTGGSVSTLTIQRTQQEDSAVYLCASSLEAGAGGDTQYFGPGTRLTVL.

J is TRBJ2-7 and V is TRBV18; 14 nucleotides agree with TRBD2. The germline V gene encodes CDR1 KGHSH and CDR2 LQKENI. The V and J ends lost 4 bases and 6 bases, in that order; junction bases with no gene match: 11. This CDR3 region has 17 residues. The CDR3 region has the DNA TGTGCCAGCTCACTTACTGCCGGGACTAGCGGGAGTACCGAGCAGTACTTC. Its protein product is CASSLTAGTSGSTEQYF.

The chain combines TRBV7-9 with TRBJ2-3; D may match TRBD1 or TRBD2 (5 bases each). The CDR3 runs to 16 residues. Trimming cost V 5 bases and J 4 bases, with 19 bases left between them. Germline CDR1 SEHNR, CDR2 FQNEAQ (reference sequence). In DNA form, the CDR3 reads TGTGCCAGCAGCCTTCTCCCGGGGACGGCGGCAGATACGCAGTATTTT. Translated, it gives CASSLLPGTAADTQYF.

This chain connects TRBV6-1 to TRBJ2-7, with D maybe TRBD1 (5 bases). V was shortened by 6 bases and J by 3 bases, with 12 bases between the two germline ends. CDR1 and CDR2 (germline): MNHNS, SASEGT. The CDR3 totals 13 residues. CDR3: CASRSTVVYEQYF. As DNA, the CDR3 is TGTGCCAGCAGGTCGACAGTTGTCTACGAGCAGTACTTC.

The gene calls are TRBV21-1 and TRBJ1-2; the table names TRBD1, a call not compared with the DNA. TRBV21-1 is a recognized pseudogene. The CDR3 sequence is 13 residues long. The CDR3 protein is CASSKGGQDGYTF. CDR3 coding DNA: TGTGCCAGCAGCAAAGGAGGACAGGACGGCTACACCTTC.

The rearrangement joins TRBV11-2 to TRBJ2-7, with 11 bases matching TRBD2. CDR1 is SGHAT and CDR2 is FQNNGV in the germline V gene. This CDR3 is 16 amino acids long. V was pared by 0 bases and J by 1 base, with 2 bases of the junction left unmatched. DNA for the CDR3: TGTGCCAGCAGCTTAGATCTAGCGGGGGGTTCCTACGAGCAGTACTTC. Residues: CASSLDLAGGSYEQYF. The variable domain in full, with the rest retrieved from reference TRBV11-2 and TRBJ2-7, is EAGVAQSPRYKIIEKRQSVAFWCNPISGHATLYWYQQILGQGPKLLIQFQNNGVVDDSQLPKDRFSAERLKGVDSTLKIQPAKLEDSAVYLCASSLDLAGGSYEQYFGPGTRLTVT.

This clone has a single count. CDR3 DNA: TGTGCCAGCAGCTTGGGGGTCGCCACTAATGAAAAACTGTTTTTT. Protein product: CASSLGVATNEKLFF. V usage is TRBV5-5 and J usage is TRBJ1-4; D gene uncertain. Germline CDR1 is SGHKS and CDR2 is YYEKEE (reference sequence). V lost 0 bases, J lost 2 bases, and 8 bases lay in between. This CDR3 contains 15 residues.

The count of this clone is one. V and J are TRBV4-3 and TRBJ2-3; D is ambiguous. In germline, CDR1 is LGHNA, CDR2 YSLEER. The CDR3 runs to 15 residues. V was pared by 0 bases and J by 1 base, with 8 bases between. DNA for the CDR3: TGCGCCAGCAGCCAAGATCAACTACGCACAGATACGCAGTATTTT. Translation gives CASSQDQLRTDTQYF.

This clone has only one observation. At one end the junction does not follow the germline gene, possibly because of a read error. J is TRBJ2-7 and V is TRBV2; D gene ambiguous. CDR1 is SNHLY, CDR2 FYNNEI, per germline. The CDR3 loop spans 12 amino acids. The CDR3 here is CASIRETGPESF. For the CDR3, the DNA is TGTGCCAGCATTCGCGAAACCGGGCCAGAAAGCTTC.

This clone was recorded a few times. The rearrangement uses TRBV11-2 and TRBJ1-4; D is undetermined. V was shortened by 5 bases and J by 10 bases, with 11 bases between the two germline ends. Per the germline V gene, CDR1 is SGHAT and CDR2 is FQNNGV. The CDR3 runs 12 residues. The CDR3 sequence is CASSTPLGKLFF. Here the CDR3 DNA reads TGTGCCAGCAGCACCCCTCTCGGAAAACTGTTTTTT.

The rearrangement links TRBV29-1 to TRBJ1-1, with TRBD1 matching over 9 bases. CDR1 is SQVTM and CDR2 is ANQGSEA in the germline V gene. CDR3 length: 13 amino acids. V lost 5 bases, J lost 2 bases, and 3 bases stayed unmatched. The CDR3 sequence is CSVRTGVNTEAFF. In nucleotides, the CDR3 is TGCAGCGTTCGGACAGGGGTAAACACTGAAGCTTTCTTT. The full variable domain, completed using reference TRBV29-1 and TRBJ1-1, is SAVISQKPSRDICQRGTSLTIQCQVDSQVTMMFWYRQQPGQSLTLIATANQGSEATYESGFVIDKFPISRPNLTFSTLTVSNMSPEDSSIYLCSVRTGVNTEAFFGQGTRLTVV.

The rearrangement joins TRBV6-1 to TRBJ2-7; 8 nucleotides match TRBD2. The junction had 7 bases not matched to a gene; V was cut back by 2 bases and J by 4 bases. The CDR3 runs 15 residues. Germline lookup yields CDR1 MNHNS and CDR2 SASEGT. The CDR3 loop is CASSETGSGAYEQYF. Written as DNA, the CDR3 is TGTGCCAGCAGTGAAACCGGTAGCGGGGCTTACGAGCAGTACTTC.

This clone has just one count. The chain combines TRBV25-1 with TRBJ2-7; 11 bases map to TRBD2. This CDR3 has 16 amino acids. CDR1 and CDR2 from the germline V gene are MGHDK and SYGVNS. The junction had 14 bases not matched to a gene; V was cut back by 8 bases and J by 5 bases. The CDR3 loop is CASPRLAGSLPHEQYF. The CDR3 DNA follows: TGTGCCAGCCCGAGACTAGCGGGGAGTCTCCCCCACGAGCAGTACTTC.

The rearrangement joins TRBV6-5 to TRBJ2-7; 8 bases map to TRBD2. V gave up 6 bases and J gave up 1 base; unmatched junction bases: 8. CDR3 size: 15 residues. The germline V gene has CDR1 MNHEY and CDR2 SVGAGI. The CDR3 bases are TGTGCCAGCAGAATGGGCGGGGGGCCTTCCTACGAGCAGTACTTC. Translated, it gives CASRMGGGPSYEQYF.

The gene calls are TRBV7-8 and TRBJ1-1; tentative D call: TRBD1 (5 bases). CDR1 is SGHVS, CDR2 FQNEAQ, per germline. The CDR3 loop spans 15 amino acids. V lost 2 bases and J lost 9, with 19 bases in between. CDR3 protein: CASSLPPGGQGKAFF. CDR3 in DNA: TGTGCCAGCAGCTTACCCCCGGGGGGTCAGGGAAAAGCTTTCTTT.

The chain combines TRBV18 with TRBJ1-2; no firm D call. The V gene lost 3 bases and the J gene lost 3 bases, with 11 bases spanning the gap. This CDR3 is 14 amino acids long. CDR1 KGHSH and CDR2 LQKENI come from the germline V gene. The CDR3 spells CASSPFTEDYGYTF. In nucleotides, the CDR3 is TGTGCCAGCTCACCTTTCACAGAAGACTATGGCTACACCTTC. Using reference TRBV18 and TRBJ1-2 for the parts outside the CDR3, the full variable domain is NAGVMQNPRHLVRRRGQEARLRCSPMKGHSHVYWYRQLPEEGLKFMVYLQKENIIDESGMPKERFSAEFPKEGPSILRIQQVVRGDSAAYFCASSPFTEDYGYTFGSGTRLTVV.

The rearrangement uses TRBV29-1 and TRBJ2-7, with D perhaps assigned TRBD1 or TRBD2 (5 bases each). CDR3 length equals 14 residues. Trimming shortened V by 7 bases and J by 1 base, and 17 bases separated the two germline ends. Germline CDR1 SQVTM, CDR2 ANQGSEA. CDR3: CSAAEPGSSYEQYF. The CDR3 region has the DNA TGCAGCGCCGCCGAACCAGGGAGTTCCTACGAGCAGTACTTC.

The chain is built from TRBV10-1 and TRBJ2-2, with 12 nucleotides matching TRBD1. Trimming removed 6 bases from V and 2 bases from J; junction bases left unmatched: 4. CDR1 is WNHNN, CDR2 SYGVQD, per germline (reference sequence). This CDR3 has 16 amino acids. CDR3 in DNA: TGCGCCAGCAGGAAGGGACAGGGGGCAAACACCGGGGAGCTGTTTTTT. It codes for CASRKGQGANTGELFF.

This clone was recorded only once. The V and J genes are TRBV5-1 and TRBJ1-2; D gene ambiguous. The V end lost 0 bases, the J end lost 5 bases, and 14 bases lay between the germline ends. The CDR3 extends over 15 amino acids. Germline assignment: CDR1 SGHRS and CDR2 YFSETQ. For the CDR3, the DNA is TGCGCCAGCAGCTTGGCCACGGCCCCGGTATATGGCTACACCTTC. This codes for CASSLATAPVYGYTF.

The CDR3, as DNA: TGTGCCAGCAGCTTAGATATCCTCAGGGGTTGGAATCAGCCCCAGCATTTT. Its translation: CASSLDILRGWNQPQHF. The J gene is TRBJ1-5, the V gene TRBV11-3; TRBD1 is a possible D gene (6 bases). Trimming removed 0 bases from V and 4 bases from J, with 16 bases in between. Germline CDR1 SGHNT, CDR2 YENEEA. CDR3 length equals 17 residues.

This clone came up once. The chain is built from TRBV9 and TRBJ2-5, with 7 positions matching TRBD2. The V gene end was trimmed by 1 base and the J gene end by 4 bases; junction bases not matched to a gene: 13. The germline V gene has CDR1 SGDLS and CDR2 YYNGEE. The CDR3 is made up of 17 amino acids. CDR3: CASSVTDSAWGGETQYF. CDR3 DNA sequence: TGTGCCAGCAGCGTAACGGACTCCGCGTGGGGGGGAGAGACCCAGTACTTC.

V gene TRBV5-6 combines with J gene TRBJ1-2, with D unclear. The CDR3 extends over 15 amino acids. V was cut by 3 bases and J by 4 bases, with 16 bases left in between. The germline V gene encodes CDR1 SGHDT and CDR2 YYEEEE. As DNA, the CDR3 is TGTGCCAGCAGCTCTAGAGGGCCAGTTATCTATGGCTACACCTTC. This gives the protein CASSSRGPVIYGYTF.

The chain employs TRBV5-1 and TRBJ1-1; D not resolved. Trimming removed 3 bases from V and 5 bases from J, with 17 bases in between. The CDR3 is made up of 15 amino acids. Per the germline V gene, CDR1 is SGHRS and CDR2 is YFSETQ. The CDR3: CASSWAGSLTTEAFF. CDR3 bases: TGCGCCAGCAGCTGGGCCGGGTCTTTAACGACTGAAGCTTTCTTT.

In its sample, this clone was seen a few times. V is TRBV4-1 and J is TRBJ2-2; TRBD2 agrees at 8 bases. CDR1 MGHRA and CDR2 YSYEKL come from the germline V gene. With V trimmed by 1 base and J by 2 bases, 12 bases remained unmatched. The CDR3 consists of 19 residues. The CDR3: CASSQVVGRTSQNTGELFF. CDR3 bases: TGCGCCAGCAGCCAAGTTGTGGGGAGGACTAGCCAAAACACCGGGGAGCTGTTTTTT.

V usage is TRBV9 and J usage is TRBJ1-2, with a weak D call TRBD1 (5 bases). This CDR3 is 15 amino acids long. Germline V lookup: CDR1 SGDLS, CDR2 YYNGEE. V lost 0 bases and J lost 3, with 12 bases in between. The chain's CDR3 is CASSVGAVGDYGYTF. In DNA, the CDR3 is TGTGCCAGCAGCGTAGGGGCAGTGGGGGACTATGGCTACACCTTC.

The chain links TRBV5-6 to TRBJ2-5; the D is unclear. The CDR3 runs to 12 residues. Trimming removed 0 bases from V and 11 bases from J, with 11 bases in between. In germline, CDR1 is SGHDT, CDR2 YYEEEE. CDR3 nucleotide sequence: TGTGCCAGCAGCTTGGGGGCGGTTAAGCAGTACTTC. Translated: CASSLGAVKQYF.

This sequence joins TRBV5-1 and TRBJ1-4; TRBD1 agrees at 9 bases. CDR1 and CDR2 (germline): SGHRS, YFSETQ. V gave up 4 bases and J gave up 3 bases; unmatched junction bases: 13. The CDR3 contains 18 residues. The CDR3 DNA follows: TGCGCCAGCAGCCCCTCCGGACAGGGGCGTAGGGCTAATGAAAAACTGTTTTTT. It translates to CASSPSGQGRRANEKLFF.